This passage covers 12 T cell receptor beta chains from one sample sequenced in a study of breast tumors, draining lymph nodes, adjacent tissues. Axillary draining lymph nodes of breast cancer patients supplied the node samples. MiXCR was run by TCRdb on the multiplex PCR reads, yielding one entry per CDR3 protein. The data hold approximately 130,000 distinct CDR3 sequences, with around 21% observed a single time. Sequenced sample: axillary lymph node tissue. These receptors originate from a female donor with breast cancer. Some clones in this sample may be carry-over from other donors' samples.

Remarks on this clonotype: This may come from a read error, since a much larger clone is one base off. The rearrangement joins TRBV19 to TRBJ1-5, with D tentatively TRBD1 (5 bases). The CDR3 is made up of 13 amino acids. Germline lookup yields CDR1 LNHDA and CDR2 SQIVND (reference sequence). This CDR3 reads CASSFQGPQPQRF. The DNA for the CDR3 is TGTGCCAGTAGTTTCCAGGGTCCCCAGCCCCAGCGTTTT.

On this clonotype: A much larger clone lies one base from this, so it may be a read error. The V gene is TRBV19, the J gene TRBJ2-5; D perhaps matches TRBD2 (5 bases). The CDR3 runs to 11 residues. Germline-derived CDR1 and CDR2 are LNHDA and SQIVND (reference sequence). This chain's CDR3 is CANSTGETQYF. CDR3 DNA: TGTGCCAATAGTACGGGGGAGACCCAGTACTTC.

Concerning this clonotype itself: Just one base apart from a much larger clone, this may be a read error. The chain employs TRBV29-1 and TRBJ2-5; no definite D call. The CDR3 totals 15 residues. Germline lookup yields CDR1 SQVTM and CDR2 ANQGSEA. This CDR3 reads CSFTDPRSYRVTRYF. The CDR3 DNA reads as TGCAGCTTCACAGACCCCCGGTCCTATAGGGTGACCCGGTACTTC.

Points on this clonotype: A much larger clone lies a single base off, so this may be a read error. This chain links TRBV2 with TRBJ1-5; D ambiguous. This CDR3 spans 14 amino acids. Trimming removed 2 bases from V and 6 bases from J, with 11 bases in between. CDR1 is SNHLY and CDR2 is FYNNEI in the germline V gene. The CDR3 here is CASSEQEAGQPQHF. The CDR3, as DNA: TGTGCCAGCAGTGAACAGGAGGCCGGTCAGCCCCAGCATTTT.

In the case of this clonotype: Being one base from a much bigger clone, this may be a read error. The chain links TRBV10-3 to TRBJ2-7; D is unclear. CDR3 size: 13 residues. CDR1 and CDR2 (germline): ENHRY, SYGVKD. The CDR3 region is CAISESGSYGQYF. The DNA for the CDR3 is TGTGCCATCAGTGAGTCTGGTTCCTACGGGCAGTACTTC.

This clonotype was seen only a few times. DNA for the CDR3: TGTGCCAGCAGTTACCCTAGGGTTTCCACTGAAGCTTTCTTT. Protein sequence: CASSYPRVSTEAFF. The rearrangement links TRBV6-2 or TRBV6-3 to TRBJ1-1; D gene uncertain. The V end lost 2 bases, the J end lost 4 bases, and 11 bases lay between the germline ends. Per germline, CDR1 MNHEY and CDR2 SVGEGT. The CDR3 has 14 amino acids.

In its sample, this clonotype was seen many times. The chain couples TRBV4-2 to TRBJ2-3, with D possibly matching TRBD2 (6 bases). V lost 1 base and J lost 0, with 14 bases in between. Germline CDR1 is LGHNA and CDR2 is YNFKEQ. The CDR3 has 17 residues. CDR3 sequence reads: CASSQVSLGRSTDTQYF. The CDR3 nucleotides read TGTGCCAGCAGCCAAGTTAGCCTCGGGAGAAGCACAGATACGCAGTATTTT.

This chain joins TRBV20-1 and TRBJ1-1, with no clear D. CDR1 is DFQATT and CDR2 is SNEGSKA in the germline V gene (reference sequence). The CDR3 is made up of 14 amino acids. Trimming stripped 7 bases from V and 0 bases from J, with 15 bases between. The CDR3 region is CSVPRGRLNTEAFF. CDR3 sequence (DNA): TGCAGTGTTCCTCGCGGGAGATTGAACACTGAAGCTTTCTTT.

In its sample, this clonotype was seen many times. The chain has TRBV7-3 and TRBJ2-1; TRBD2 matches at 7 bases. V lost 4 bases to trimming and J lost 5 bases; unmatched junction nucleotides: 8. In germline, CDR1 is SGHTA, CDR2 FQGTGA. The CDR3 contains 15 residues. The CDR3 is CASSWQGTTNNEQFF. The CDR3 bases are TGTGCCAGCAGCTGGCAAGGGACTACGAACAATGAGCAGTTCTTC.

Ten or more counts support this clonotype. This chain connects TRBV7-2 to TRBJ2-2, with D perhaps TRBD1 (5 bases). This CDR3 spans 15 amino acids. V shed 3 bases and J shed 6 bases, with 14 bases lying between them. Germline CDR1 reads SGHTA; CDR2 reads FQGNSA. The CDR3 sequence: CASSFLGRAAGELFF. DNA of the CDR3: TGTGCCAGCAGCTTTTTGGGCAGGGCGGCCGGGGAGCTGTTTTTT.

This clonotype was counted many times. CDR3 in amino acids: CAWSRGTNYGYTF. The CDR3 DNA sequence: TGTGCCTGGAGCAGGGGAACTAACTATGGCTACACCTTC. This chain links TRBV30 with TRBJ1-2, with TRBD1 as a possible D gene (6 bases). The length of the CDR3 is 13 residues. Trimming took off 3 bases at V and 0 bases at J, with 8 bases between the two ends. Germline V lookup: CDR1 GTSNPN, CDR2 SVGIG (reference sequence).

This clonotype has at least ten counts. This chain connects TRBV20-1 to TRBJ2-1; 7 positions match TRBD2. The CDR3 covers 13 residues. The junction had 3 bases not matched to a gene; V was cut back by 3 bases and J by 4 bases. In germline, CDR1 is DFQATT, CDR2 SNEGSKA (reference sequence). The chain's CDR3 is CSARGLQYNEQFF. The CDR3 DNA follows: TGCAGTGCTAGGGGACTACAGTACAATGAGCAGTTCTTC.